The clone carrying this TCR beta chain was detected once. Its antigen is not identified. This specimen comes from a study of cytomegalovirus exposure and HLA in healthy donors. Study-level findings and limits: By a later analysis, the bulk of CMV-associated TCR beta chains appeared HLA-restricted. It was 150 to 200 TCR beta chains that were listed as cytomegalovirus-associated.

The PCR contained 60 Vbeta and 13 Jbeta primers. Data came from immunoSEQ multiplex PCR; TCRdb stores just in-frame clones and leaves some out. This table has around 88,000 clones, about 74% appearing once. Donors consisted of healthy bone marrow donors. The receptor was isolated from a male donor in good health and CMV-seronegative. The sequenced material came from PBMCs.

The CDR3 loop reads CAWSAPRTRNTEAFF. The DNA of the CDR3 is TGTGCCTGGAGTGCCCCGAGGACTAGGAACACTGAAGCTTTCTTT. The chain is built from TRBV30 and TRBJ1-1; D is unclear. Trimming took 1 base from V and 1 from J, leaving 13 bases between them. The CDR3 totals 15 residues. The germline V gene has CDR1 GTSNPN and CDR2 SVGIG (reference sequence).